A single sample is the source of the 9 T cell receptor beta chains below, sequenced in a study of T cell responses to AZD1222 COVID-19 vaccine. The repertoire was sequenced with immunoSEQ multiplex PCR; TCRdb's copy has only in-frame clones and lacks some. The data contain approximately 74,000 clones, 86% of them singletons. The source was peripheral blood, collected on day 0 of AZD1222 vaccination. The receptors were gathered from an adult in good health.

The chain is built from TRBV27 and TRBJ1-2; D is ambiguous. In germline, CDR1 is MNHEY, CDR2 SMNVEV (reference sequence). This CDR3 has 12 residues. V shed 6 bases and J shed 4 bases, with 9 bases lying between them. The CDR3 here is CASSPWGYGYTF. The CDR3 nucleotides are TGTGCCAGCAGCCCCTGGGGCTATGGCTACACCTTC.

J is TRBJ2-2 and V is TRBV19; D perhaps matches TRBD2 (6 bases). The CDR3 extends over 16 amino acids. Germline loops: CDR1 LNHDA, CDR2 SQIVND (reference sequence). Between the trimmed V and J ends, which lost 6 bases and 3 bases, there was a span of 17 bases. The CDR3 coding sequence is TGTGCCAGTAGGCGAAGTCGGGGGAGACACACCGGGGAGCTGTTTTTT. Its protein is CASRRSRGRHTGELFF. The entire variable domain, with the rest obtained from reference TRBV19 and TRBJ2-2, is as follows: DGGITQSPKYLFRKEGQNVTLSCEQNLNHDAMYWYRQDPGQGLRLIYYSQIVNDFQKGDIAEGYSVSREKKESFPLTVTSAQKNPTAFYLCASRRSRGRHTGELFFGEGSRLTVL.

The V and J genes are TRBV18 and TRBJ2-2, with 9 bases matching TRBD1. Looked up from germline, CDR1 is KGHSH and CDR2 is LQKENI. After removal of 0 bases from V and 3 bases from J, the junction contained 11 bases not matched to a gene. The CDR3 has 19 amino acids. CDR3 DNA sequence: TGTGCCAGCTCACCACCCCGTAGGGACAGGGAGTTCGACACCGGGGAGCTGTTTTTT. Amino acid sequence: CASSPPRRDREFDTGELFF.

DNA of the CDR3: TGTGCCAGCAGCCCAAAAGTTGGGACTCGAACCTACGAGCAGTACTTC. Translated, it gives CASSPKVGTRTYEQYF. V and J are TRBV5-6 and TRBJ2-7; D is perhaps TRBD2 (6 bases). Germline values: CDR1 SGHDT, CDR2 YYEEEE. The V and J ends lost 4 bases and 2 bases respectively, with 19 bases between them. This CDR3 has 16 residues.

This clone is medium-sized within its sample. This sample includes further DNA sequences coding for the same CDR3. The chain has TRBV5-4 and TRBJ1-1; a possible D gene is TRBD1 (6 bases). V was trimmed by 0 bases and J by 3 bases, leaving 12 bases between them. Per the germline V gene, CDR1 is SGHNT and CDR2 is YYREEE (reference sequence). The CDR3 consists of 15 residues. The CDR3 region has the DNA TGTGCCAGCAGCTTGGGGCAGGGGCTGGACACTGAAGCTTTCTTT. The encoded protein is CASSLGQGLDTEAFF.

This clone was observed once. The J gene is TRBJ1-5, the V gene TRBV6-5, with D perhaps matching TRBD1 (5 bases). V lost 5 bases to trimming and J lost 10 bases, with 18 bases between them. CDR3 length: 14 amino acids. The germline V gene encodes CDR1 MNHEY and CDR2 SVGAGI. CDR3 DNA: TGTGCCAGCAGTAGGGACGGATCTCGTGCTCCCCAGCATTTT. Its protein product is CASSRDGSRAPQHF.

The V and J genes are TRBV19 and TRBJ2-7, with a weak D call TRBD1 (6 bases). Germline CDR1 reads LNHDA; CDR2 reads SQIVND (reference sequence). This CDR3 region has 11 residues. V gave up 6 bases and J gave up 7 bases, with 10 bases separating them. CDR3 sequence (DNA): TGTGCCAGTAGGCAGGGGTGGGAGCAGTACTTC. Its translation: CASRQGWEQYF.

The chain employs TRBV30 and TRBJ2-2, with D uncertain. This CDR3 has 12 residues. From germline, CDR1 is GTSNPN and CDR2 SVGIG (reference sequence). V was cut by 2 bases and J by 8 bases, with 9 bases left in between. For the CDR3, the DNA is TGTGCCTGGAGTAGATCATCTGGGGAGCTGTTTTTT. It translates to CAWSRSSGELFF. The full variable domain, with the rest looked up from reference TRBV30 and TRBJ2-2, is SQTIHQWPATLVQPVGSPLSLECTVEGTSNPNLYWYRQAAGRGLQLLFYSVGIGQISSEVPQNLSASRPQDRQFILSSKKLLLSDSGFYLCAWSRSSGELFFGEGSRLTVL.

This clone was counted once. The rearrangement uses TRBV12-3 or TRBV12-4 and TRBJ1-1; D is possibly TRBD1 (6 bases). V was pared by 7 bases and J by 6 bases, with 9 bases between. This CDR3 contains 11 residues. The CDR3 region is CASTRTAEAFF. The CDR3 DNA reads TGTGCCAGCACCAGGACAGCTGAAGCTTTCTTT.